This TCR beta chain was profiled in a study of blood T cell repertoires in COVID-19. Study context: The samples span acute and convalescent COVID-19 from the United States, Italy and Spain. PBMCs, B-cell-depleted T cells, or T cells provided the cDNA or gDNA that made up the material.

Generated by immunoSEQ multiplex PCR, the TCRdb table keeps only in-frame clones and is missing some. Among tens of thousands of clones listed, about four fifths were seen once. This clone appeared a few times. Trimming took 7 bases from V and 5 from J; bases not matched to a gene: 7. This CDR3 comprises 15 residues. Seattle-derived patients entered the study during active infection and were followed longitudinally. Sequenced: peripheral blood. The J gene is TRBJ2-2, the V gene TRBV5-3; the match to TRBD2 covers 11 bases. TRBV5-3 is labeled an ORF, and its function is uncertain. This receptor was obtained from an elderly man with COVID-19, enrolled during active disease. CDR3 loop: CARSGLADRTGELFF. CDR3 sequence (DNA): TGTGCCAGATCGGGACTAGCGGATCGGACCGGGGAGCTGTTTTTT.